This entry is about one TCR beta chain. Here immunoSEQ multiplex PCR was the method, and the copy in TCRdb shows in-frame clones only, minus some. Found here are 65,000 to 90,000 clones, around 86% of them singletons; the top ten hold approximately 9.4%. V shed 1 base, J shed 5 bases, and the junction held 8 bases outside the gene matches. The CDR3 spans 16 residues. Germline CDR1 is SGHVS and CDR2 is FQNEAQ. This sample stems from a study of control samples from healthy donors and cancer patients. The chain carries TRBV7-8 and TRBJ2-3; 8 bases are a match to TRBD2. This TCR came from a woman aged 45-59 years with colorectal cancer. Sequencing was performed on PBMCs. The CDR3 protein is CASSLDAGGGIDTQYF. The CDR3 DNA reads TGTGCCAGCAGCTTAGATGCTGGCGGGGGGATAGATACGCAGTATTTT.